These T cell receptor beta chains were read from a single sample in a study of T cells in Graves' hyperthyroidism and ophthalmopathy. TCRdb re-analysed the multiplex PCR reads in MiXCR, keeping a single row per CDR3 protein. The sample has 330,000 or so distinct CDR3 sequences, approximately 18% seen once; the top ten hold about 16%. The sample taken for sequencing was blood. The receptors derive from a woman aged 35 to 49 with Graves' ophthalmopathy. CDR3s include the opening cysteine and the closing phenylalanine or tryptophan. D genes are given only for firm matches. Rows give clone size only sometimes, using once, few, many, or a class for an expanded clone.

DNA,CDR3,J,size,D,V
TGCGCCAGCAGCGACAGTACCTCCTACGAGCAGTACTTC,CASSDSTSYEQYF,TRBJ2-7,many,-,TRBV10-1
TGTGCCAGCAGACCCGCAGGGAGTAGGACTGAAGCTTTCTTT,CASRPAGSRTEAFF,TRBJ1-1,many,-,TRBV27
TGTGCCAGCACTGAGAGGGGCTCGAACACTGAAGCTTTCTTT,CASTERGSNTEAFF,TRBJ1-1,many,-,TRBV6-1
TGTGCCAGCAGTGACTGGATAGCGGGCCAAGAGACTCAGTACTTC,CASSDWIAGQETQYF,TRBJ2-5,-,TRBD2,TRBV2
TGTGCCAGTAGTACCGGCCTACTCAACACCGGGGAGCTGTTTTTT,CASSTGLLNTGELFF,TRBJ2-2,-,-,TRBV19
TGTGCCAGCAGCCGAACTTTTTCTAGTATTCAAGAGACCCAGTACTTC,CASSRTFSSIQETQYF,TRBJ2-5,few,-,TRBV5-5
TGTGCCAGCAGCCAAATTCCCAGACTATTTTTGAACACCGGGGAGCTGTTTTTT,CASSQIPRLFLNTGELFF,TRBJ2-2,few,-,TRBV14
TGTGCCAGCAGTTTAGCCGGGACAGTAGGGACCCAGTACTTC,CASSLAGTVGTQYF,TRBJ2-5,many,TRBD1,TRBV12-3/TRBV12-4
TGTGCCAGCGGACTAGCGGGTCTGCAGACCGGGGAGCTGTTTTTT,CASGLAGLQTGELFF,TRBJ2-2,few,TRBD2,TRBV6-2/TRBV6-3
TGTGCCAGCAGCCCTACTGGGCGGGAGGGCCGGGAGACCCAGTACTTC,CASSPTGREGRETQYF,TRBJ2-5,-,TRBD2,TRBV6-2/TRBV6-3
TGTGCCAGCAGTTTTGAGGAGGGTCAGCCCCAGCATTTT,CASSFEEGQPQHF,TRBJ1-5,many,-,TRBV12-3/TRBV12-4
TGCGCCAGCAGCCAAGAGGGCTCCCGGATAGGGACCGGGGAGCTGTTTTTT,CASSQEGSRIGTGELFF,TRBJ2-2,-,-,TRBV4-1
TGCGCCAGCAGCCAAGGAAGGATGTCACAGGGTGGACCCTCTGGGGCCAACGTCCTGACTTTC,CASSQGRMSQGGPSGANVLTF,TRBJ2-6,many,-,TRBV4-3
TGTGCCAGCAGTACCCCCGGGTTCCACTACGAGCAGTACTTC,CASSTPGFHYEQYF,TRBJ2-7,many,-,TRBV12-3/TRBV12-4
TGTGCCAGCAGTTTAGGGCGGGAGGGCCGCTACGAGCAGTACTTC,CASSLGREGRYEQYF,TRBJ2-7,many,TRBD2,TRBV27
TGCGCCAGCAGCCCCCGGCTGGGGATGAACACTGAAGCTTTCTTT,CASSPRLGMNTEAFF,TRBJ1-1,many,-,TRBV4-3
TGTGCCAGCAGCTCAGGACAGGGTGGCACCGGGGAGCTGTTTTTT,CASSSGQGGTGELFF,TRBJ2-2,many,TRBD1,TRBV7-9
TGTGCCAGCAGGACAGGAGCGAAGTCCTACGAGCAGTACTTC,CASRTGAKSYEQYF,TRBJ2-7,many,-,TRBV28
TGTGCCAGCAGCCAAGGGGCGGGGGGCCAGGACACCGGGGAGCTGTTTTTT,CASSQGAGGQDTGELFF,TRBJ2-2,-,TRBD2,TRBV4-2
TGCAGCGTCGGTACAGGGGGCAATGGCTACACCTTC,CSVGTGGNGYTF,TRBJ1-2,-,TRBD1,TRBV29-1
TGTGCCAGCAGTTTCACTTTAGGCGAGCAGTACTTC,CASSFTLGEQYF,TRBJ2-7,many,-,TRBV28
TGTGCCAGCAGTTGGGGGGCGCGGGAGACCCAGTACTTC,CASSWGARETQYF,TRBJ2-5,many,-,TRBV6-5